This TCR delta chain was sequenced in a study of γδ T cells in repeated Plasmodium falciparum infection. General study findings and limits: Waves of new clonotype selection appeared after repeated controlled infections in Vdelta2-negative, largely Vdelta1+, gammadelta T cells.

TCRdb re-called the multiplex PCR reads using CATT. The repertoire consists of under 50,000 delta-chain clones, with 1.6% occurring once and the leading ten covering over 7.5%. Flow sorting of PBMC yielded separate Vgamma9/Vdelta2+ and Vdelta2-negative gammadelta T cell populations for bulk repertoire analysis. In this sample, this clone turned up a few times. Its specificity is unknown. A far larger clone is only one base removed, so a read error is likely. At the DNA level, this CDR3 is encoded by other sequences in the same sample as well. Looked up from germline, CDR1 is TSWWSYY and CDR2 is QGS. CDR3 length: 20 residues.

The sequenced sample was gamma-delta T cells from blood. V gene TRDV1 combines with J gene TRDJ1, with D possibly TRDD3 on 6 matching bases. The sequence was collected from a pool of human donors (malaria-infected and uninfected, not separated). The CDR3 region is CALGGLWYTVRGVLSDKHIF. CDR3 nucleotide sequence: TGTGCCCTTGGGGGCCTGTGGTATACCGTCCGGGGGGTCCTAAGCGATAAACACATCTTT.